One and the same sample provided the 22 T cell receptor beta chains below, sequenced in a study of blood T cell repertoires in COVID-19. Method: immunoSEQ multiplex PCR; TCRdb's copy keeps in-frame clones and lacks some. There are hundreds of thousands of clones in the sample; about 79% occur only once, and more than 9.5% lies in the top ten. Source material: peripheral blood. Every receptor here comes from a woman over 75 with acute or convalescent COVID-19.

With respect to this clone: Other DNA sequences within the sample encode an identical CDR3. The chain is built from TRBV7-3 and TRBJ2-6; perhaps TRBD1 as D (6 bases). CDR3 size: 16 residues. Germline CDR1 is SGHTA and CDR2 is FQGTGA. V was pared by 5 bases and J by 0 bases, with 11 bases between. CDR3: CASSPGQNSGANVLTF. CDR3 DNA: TGTGCCAGCAGCCCAGGACAGAACTCTGGGGCCAACGTCCTGACTTTC. Looking up the rest from reference TRBV7-3 and TRBJ2-6 gives the full variable domain: GAGVSQTPSNKVTEKGKYVELRCDPISGHTALYWYRQSLGQGPEFLIYFQGTGAADDSGLPNDRFFAVRPEGSVSTLKIQRTERGDSAVYLCASSPGQNSGANVLTFGAGSRLTVL.

The V and J genes are TRBV7-8 and TRBJ1-4; D may be TRBD1 (6 bases). The CDR3 runs 14 residues. The V and J ends lost 3 bases and 6 bases respectively, with 11 bases between them. Germline V gene sequence: CDR1 SGHVS, CDR2 FQNEAQ. The CDR3 bases are TGTGCCAGCAGCTTCGGACAGTACCATGAAAAACTGTTTTTT. It encodes CASSFGQYHEKLFF.

V gene TRBV5-1 combines with J gene TRBJ2-1; TRBD1 is a possible D gene (5 bases). The CDR3 consists of 15 residues. Trimming took off 5 bases at V and 6 bases at J, with 18 bases between the two ends. Germline CDR1 reads SGHRS; CDR2 reads YFSETQ. The CDR3 nucleotides are TGCGCCAGCAGTTTCTATCCCCAGGGAAGCAATGAGCAGTTCTTC. Its translation: CASSFYPQGSNEQFF.

This clone was detected once. J is TRBJ2-3 and V is TRBV14; D is perhaps TRBD1 (6 bases). Between the trimmed V and J ends, which lost 2 bases and 1 base, there was a span of 10 bases. CDR3 length equals 15 residues. Germline-derived CDR1 and CDR2 are SGHDN and FVKESK. In DNA form, the CDR3 reads TGTGCCAGCAGCCAAAAGACAGGAGGCACAGATACGCAGTATTTT. Translating it yields CASSQKTGGTDTQYF.

The V and J genes are TRBV28 and TRBJ2-7, with 12 bases that match TRBD1. The CDR3 runs to 17 residues. The V and J ends lost 3 bases and 3 bases, in that order; junction bases with no gene match: 9. Per the germline V gene, CDR1 is MDHEN and CDR2 is SYDVKM. CDR3 DNA sequence: TGTGCCAGCAGTTTCCCGCCGGGACAGGGGGCTTACTACGAGCAGTACTTC. Translating gives CASSFPPGQGAYYEQYF. The full variable domain, in which reference TRBV28 and TRBJ2-7 provide the parts outside the CDR3, is DVKVTQSSRYLVKRTGEKVFLECVQDMDHENMFWYRQDPGLGLRLIYFSYDVKMKEKGDIPEGYSVSREKKERFSLILESASTNQTSMYLCASSFPPGQGAYYEQYFGPGTRLTVT.

CDR3 nucleotide sequence: TGTGCCAGCAGTTTTAGCCCCCCCACCGAAGCTTTCTTT. This codes for CASSFSPPTEAFF. The chain carries TRBV12-3 or TRBV12-4 and TRBJ1-1; D is uncertain. The V end was cut by 3 bases, the J end by 8 bases, with 13 bases between. This CDR3 is built from 13 residues.

The V and J genes are TRBV18 and TRBJ2-1, with 10 bases identical to TRBD2. CDR1 is KGHSH, CDR2 LQKENI, per germline. Trimming at V came to 3 bases and at J to 6 bases, leaving 2 bases not matched to a gene. The CDR3 loop spans 14 amino acids. The CDR3 sequence: CASSPGTSVNEQFF. In DNA, the CDR3 is TGTGCCAGCTCACCCGGGACTAGCGTCAATGAGCAGTTCTTC.

This chain uses TRBV5-1 with TRBJ1-1; 8 nucleotides line up with TRBD1. CDR1 is SGHRS and CDR2 is YFSETQ in the germline V gene. With V trimmed by 0 bases and J by 3 bases, 1 base remained unmatched. The CDR3 covers 14 residues. The CDR3 reads CASSLDRGDTEAFF. The DNA of the CDR3 is TGCGCCAGCAGCTTGGACAGGGGGGACACTGAAGCTTTCTTT.

The chain links TRBV7-9 to TRBJ1-3; TRBD1 aligns across 7 bases. V lost 5 bases, J lost 1 base, and 5 bases stayed unmatched. The CDR3 totals 15 residues. The V gene's germline CDR1 is SEHNR and CDR2 FQNEAQ (reference sequence). CDR3 bases: TGTGCCAGCAGCGAAGACAGGGTATCTGGAAACACCATATATTTT. Protein product: CASSEDRVSGNTIYF.

This clone is a singleton in its sample. The rearrangement uses TRBV2 and TRBJ2-5, with 9 bases fitting TRBD2. J was trimmed by 1 base and V by 4 bases; bases with no gene match: 10. Germline V gene lookup returns CDR1 SNHLY and CDR2 FYNNEI. The CDR3 is 17 residues long. CDR3 protein: CASSGGWLAGTQETQYF. CDR3 DNA sequence: TGTGCCAGCAGTGGAGGTTGGCTAGCGGGGACCCAAGAGACCCAGTACTTC. The variable domain in full, completed from reference TRBV2 and TRBJ2-5, reads EPEVTQTPSHQVTQMGQEVILRCVPISNHLYFYWYRQILGQKVEFLVSFYNNEISEKSEIFDDQFSVERPDGSNFTLKIRSTKLEDSAMYFCASSGGWLAGTQETQYFGPGTRLLVL.

The chain combines TRBV5-1 with TRBJ1-3, with no clear D. V gave up 3 bases and J gave up 0 bases, with 7 bases separating them. Germline V lookup: CDR1 SGHRS, CDR2 YFSETQ. This CDR3 contains 14 residues. As DNA, the CDR3 is TGCGCCAGCAGCTCCAATGTCTCTGGAAACACCATATATTTT. This encodes CASSSNVSGNTIYF.

The gene calls are TRBV6-4 and TRBJ2-2; D is possibly TRBD1 (6 bases). Between the trimmed V and J ends, which lost 5 bases and 5 bases, there was a span of 12 bases. The germline V gene has CDR1 MRHNA and CDR2 SNTAGT. The CDR3 covers 14 residues. CDR3 DNA: TGTGCCAGCAGTCAGGGGCCGGGAACCGGGGAGCTGTTTTTT. It specifies CASSQGPGTGELFF.

The V and J genes are TRBV6-5 and TRBJ2-1, with D perhaps matching TRBD1 (6 bases). Germline V gene sequence: CDR1 MNHEY, CDR2 SVGAGI. V lost 5 bases and J lost 10, with 12 bases in between. The CDR3 spans 12 residues. The CDR3 sequence: CASSKQGKEQFF. The CDR3 DNA reads as TGTGCCAGCAGTAAACAGGGAAAGGAGCAGTTCTTC.

Comments on this clone: Sequence at one end of the junction differs from germline and may be a read error. This chain's CDR3 is CAISPTGPPNNGYTF. CDR3 nucleotide sequence: TGTGCCATCAGCCCTACAGGGCCCCCTAACAATGGCTACACCTTC. The genes are TRBV10-3 and TRBJ1-2; D perhaps matches TRBD1 (6 bases). Germline V gene lookup returns CDR1 ENHRY and CDR2 SYGVKD. The CDR3 is 15 residues long.

The gene calls are TRBV11-2 and TRBJ2-3, with 7 bases that match TRBD2. Germline loops: CDR1 SGHAT, CDR2 FQNNGV. Trimming took 1 base from V and 2 from J; bases not matched to a gene: 3. The CDR3 contains 15 residues. CDR3 amino acids: CASSLVGLSTDTQYF. The CDR3 DNA follows: TGTGCCAGCAGCTTAGTGGGACTATCCACAGATACGCAGTATTTT.

The rearrangement joins TRBV6-5 to TRBJ1-2; D perhaps matches TRBD1 (5 bases). This CDR3 region has 13 residues. Per germline, CDR1 MNHEY and CDR2 SVGAGI. V was trimmed by 5 bases and J by 5 bases, leaving 12 bases between them. The CDR3 reads CASSQGRSYGYTF. The CDR3 DNA is TGTGCCAGCAGTCAGGGCCGTTCGTATGGCTACACCTTC.

V gene TRBV4-1 combines with J gene TRBJ2-7; 8 bases agree with TRBD2. This CDR3 contains 17 residues. Germline-derived CDR1 and CDR2 are MGHRA and YSYEKL. Losses at the gene ends were 1 base for V and 2 bases for J; bases not matched to a gene: 10. DNA for the CDR3: TGCGCCAGCAGCCAAGGGTCATCGCGGGGGGTTCCCTACGAGCAGTACTTC. This encodes CASSQGSSRGVPYEQYF.

The chain has TRBV29-1 and TRBJ2-3; D is possibly TRBD2 (6 bases). The germline gives CDR1 SQVTM, CDR2 ANQGSEA. Trimming took 6 bases from V and 2 from J, leaving 24 bases between them. This CDR3 is 17 amino acids long. The CDR3 region is CSVKAPGSQEITDTQYF. The CDR3 DNA follows: TGCAGCGTGAAGGCCCCCGGGAGCCAGGAAATCACAGATACGCAGTATTTT.

In its sample, this clone was seen once. CDR3 amino acids: CASTAGGPGSTDTQYF. The CDR3 DNA is TGTGCCAGCACGGCGGGGGGGCCGGGGAGCACAGATACGCAGTATTTT. The chain uses TRBV7-2 and TRBJ2-3, with 9 nucleotides matching TRBD2. CDR1 and CDR2 from the germline V gene are SGHTA and FQGNSA. Trimming at V came to 7 bases and at J to 0 bases, leaving 8 bases not matched to a gene. The CDR3 spans 16 residues.

The chain links TRBV30 to TRBJ2-2; D gene ambiguous. Trimming removed 0 bases from V and 7 bases from J, with 9 bases in between. Germline assignment: CDR1 GTSNPN and CDR2 SVGIG (reference sequence). The CDR3 extends over 13 amino acids. CDR3 residues: CAWSVTRGGELFF. In DNA form, the CDR3 reads TGTGCCTGGAGTGTAACGCGAGGCGGGGAGCTGTTTTTT.

J is TRBJ2-2 and V is TRBV2, with D tentatively TRBD1 (6 bases). Germline CDR1 is SNHLY and CDR2 is FYNNEI. With 9 bases removed from V and 1 base from J, the gap between germline ends came to 12 bases. This CDR3 has 14 residues. The CDR3 here is CARGHTKNTGELFF. For the CDR3, the DNA is TGTGCCAGGGGACACACTAAGAACACCGGGGAGCTGTTTTTT. The variable domain in full, with the rest retrieved from reference TRBV2 and TRBJ2-2, is EPEVTQTPSHQVTQMGQEVILRCVPISNHLYFYWYRQILGQKVEFLVSFYNNEISEKSEIFDDQFSVERPDGSNFTLKIRSTKLEDSAMYFCARGHTKNTGELFFGEGSRLTVL.

The rearrangement uses TRBV30 and TRBJ1-2; no definite D call. The CDR3 has 10 amino acids. In germline, CDR1 is GTSNPN, CDR2 SVGIG (reference sequence). V was shortened by 7 bases and J by 8 bases, with 11 bases between the two germline ends. CDR3 sequence (DNA): TGTGCCTCCAAAAATCGGGGCTACACCTTC. It translates to CASKNRGYTF.